Shown below are 25 T cell receptor beta chains from a single sample sequenced in a study of cytomegalovirus exposure and HLA in healthy donors. PCR involved 60 Vbeta and 13 Jbeta primers. The table came from immunoSEQ multiplex PCR; TCRdb's copy has only in-frame clones and leaves some out. This sample has about 270,000 clones, with about 75% found just once. The sequenced material came from PBMCs. These receptors came from a female donor in good health and CMV-seronegative.

This clone was observed a handful of times. The J gene is TRBJ2-3, the V gene TRBV4-1, with 9 positions matching TRBD2. J gave up 4 bases and V 2 bases, and 7 bases lay outside the gene matches. Per the germline V gene, CDR1 is MGHRA and CDR2 is YSYEKL. The CDR3 is made up of 16 amino acids. The CDR3 region is CASSQFASGEADTQYF. The CDR3 DNA sequence: TGCGCCAGCAGCCAATTCGCTAGCGGGGAGGCAGATACGCAGTATTTT.

This chain links TRBV12-5 with TRBJ2-7; D remains ambiguous. The CDR3 extends over 12 amino acids. Trimming shortened V by 1 base and J by 9 bases, and 10 bases separated the two germline ends. Germline assignment: CDR1 LGHNT and CDR2 FRNRAP. CDR3: CASGLDTQPQYF. The CDR3 nucleotides read TGTGCTAGTGGTTTGGACACACAGCCGCAGTACTTC.

This clone was observed a single time. The V gene is TRBV19, the J gene TRBJ2-3; 11 bases agree with TRBD1. CDR3 length: 15 amino acids. V lost 3 bases, J lost 5 bases, and 4 bases stayed unmatched. The germline V gene has CDR1 LNHDA and CDR2 SQIVND (reference sequence). The CDR3 sequence: CASSISDRGQDTQYF. The CDR3 DNA follows: TGTGCCAGTAGTATCTCGGACAGGGGGCAAGATACGCAGTATTTT.

The rearrangement links TRBV30 to TRBJ1-6; D is perhaps TRBD1 (5 bases). The CDR3 runs to 15 residues. Germline loops: CDR1 GTSNPN, CDR2 SVGIG (reference sequence). V was clipped by 0 bases and J by 7 bases, with 13 bases between them. The CDR3 spells CAWSVPGQANSPLHF. Written as DNA, the CDR3 is TGTGCCTGGAGTGTACCAGGACAAGCGAATTCACCCCTCCACTTT.

This clone has just a few counts. This rearrangement joins TRBV7-8 to TRBJ2-1, with a tentative D call TRBD1 (6 bases). Looked up from germline, CDR1 is SGHVS and CDR2 is FQNEAQ. Trimming left V 6 bases short and J 10 bases short, with 13 bases between. This CDR3 has 12 residues. The CDR3 spells CASSPGEREQFF. The DNA for the CDR3 is TGTGCCAGCAGTCCAGGGGAGAGGGAGCAGTTCTTC.

The table lists this clone with a count of one. This chain uses TRBV6-4 with TRBJ2-3; 9 bases agree with TRBD1. Germline V gene data show CDR1 as MRHNA and CDR2 as SNTAGT. The CDR3 totals 19 residues. V lost 2 bases to trimming and J lost 6 bases; unmatched junction nucleotides: 18. The CDR3 loop reads CASSDHSGTGRLSSDTQYF. The CDR3 DNA reads TGTGCCAGCAGTGACCATTCCGGGACAGGGCGACTCTCCTCCGATACGCAGTATTTT.

This clone was recorded a few times. DNA of the CDR3: TGCGCCAGCAGCAGGACTAGCGAGAACACAGATACGCAGTATTTT. Translation: CASSRTSENTDTQYF. The chain is built from TRBV10-2 and TRBJ2-3; TRBD2 matches at 9 bases. The CDR3 runs to 15 residues. Germline values: CDR1 WSHSY, CDR2 SAAADI. V was clipped by 6 bases and J by 2 bases; unmatched bases: 6.

This clone came up once. The chain joins TRBV9 to TRBJ2-1; 8 positions agree with TRBD1. J was trimmed by 3 bases and V by 4 bases; bases with no gene match: 6. The germline CDR1 and CDR2 sequences are SGDLS and YYNGEE. The CDR3 totals 15 residues. CDR3 sequence: CASSQTTGGYNEQFF. The CDR3 DNA follows: TGTGCCAGCAGCCAGACAACAGGGGGCTACAATGAGCAGTTCTTC.

In this sample, this clone turned up a few times. The V gene is TRBV18, the J gene TRBJ2-2, with 7 nucleotides matching TRBD2. This CDR3 is 15 amino acids long. Per germline, CDR1 KGHSH and CDR2 LQKENI. Germline trimming cut 1 base from V and 3 bases from J; bases unmatched to any gene: 2. CDR3 DNA: TGTGCCAGCTCACCACGGGGAGGGTACACCGGGGAGCTGTTTTTT. Protein product: CASSPRGGYTGELFF.

The chain links TRBV28 to TRBJ2-5; TRBD1 agrees at 8 bases. The trim removed 3 bases at V and 5 bases at J, leaving 8 bases unmatched. This CDR3 is built from 15 residues. Germline V gene lookup returns CDR1 MDHEN and CDR2 SYDVKM. The CDR3: CASSLGRGQVETQYF. For the CDR3, the DNA is TGTGCCAGCAGTTTGGGACGGGGACAGGTCGAGACCCAGTACTTC.

The sample holds one count of this clone. The genes are TRBV5-6 and TRBJ1-2; D is undetermined. The CDR3 has 14 amino acids. The germline V gene has CDR1 SGHDT and CDR2 YYEEEE. The ends were cut back, 0 bases at V and 6 bases at J, with 12 bases in the middle. DNA of the CDR3: TGTGCCAGCAGCTTGGTACAGTTTAATAATGGCTACACCTTC. Its translation is CASSLVQFNNGYTF.

This clone appeared once. V usage is TRBV28 and J usage is TRBJ1-5; TRBD1 matches at 9 bases. V shed 5 bases, J shed 0 bases, and the junction held 11 bases outside the gene matches. The CDR3 runs 18 residues. Germline V gives CDR1 MDHEN, CDR2 SYDVKM. The CDR3 loop is CASSRDRASAVSNQPQHF. DNA of the CDR3: TGTGCCAGCAGTAGGGACAGGGCTAGTGCCGTTAGCAATCAGCCCCAGCATTTT.

This clone was observed a single time. The chain combines TRBV5-1 with TRBJ2-7, with 11 bases fitting TRBD2. Germline assignment: CDR1 SGHRS and CDR2 YFSETQ. CDR3 length: 16 amino acids. V shed 4 bases, J shed 4 bases, and the junction held 10 bases outside the gene matches. The CDR3 here is CASSPAGASGRYEQYF. For the CDR3, the DNA is TGCGCCAGCAGCCCCGCCGGGGCTAGCGGGAGGTACGAGCAGTACTTC.

The V gene is TRBV7-9, the J gene TRBJ1-2, with unresolved D. V was shortened by 5 bases and J by 6 bases, with 13 bases between the two germline ends. This CDR3 spans 13 amino acids. Germline CDR1 SEHNR, CDR2 FQNEAQ (reference sequence). This CDR3 is CASSAPRENGYTF. CDR3 DNA: TGTGCCAGCAGCGCCCCTCGGGAGAATGGCTACACCTTC.

The CDR3 DNA follows: TGTGCCAGCAGCTTGGACCGGGACAGGGGTTTCGAGCAGTACTTC. Translating gives CASSLDRDRGFEQYF. The rearrangement links TRBV7-9 to TRBJ2-5; 10 nucleotides match TRBD1. The end of the DNA fits TRBJ2-7 better, so the J call may be wrong. CDR1 SEHNR and CDR2 FQNEAQ come from the germline V gene (reference sequence). This CDR3 is 15 amino acids long.

V and J are TRBV13 and TRBJ1-2, with TRBD1 identical over 11 bases. Germline V lookup: CDR1 PRHDT, CDR2 FYEKMQ (reference sequence). The CDR3 loop spans 15 amino acids. V shed 0 bases, J shed 6 bases, and the junction held 3 bases outside the gene matches. The CDR3 DNA is TGTGCCAGCAGCTTAGGGGGACAGGGGGGAGATGGCTACACCTTC. This codes for CASSLGGQGGDGYTF.

This chain uses TRBV11-2 with TRBJ2-2; TRBD2 matches at 10 bases. V shed 1 base and J 6 bases; nucleotides not matched to a gene: 8. The CDR3 extends over 17 amino acids. The germline V gene encodes CDR1 SGHAT and CDR2 FQNNGV. In DNA, the CDR3 is TGTGCCAGCAGCTTAGTTCCAGCGGGAGGGCTAGCCGGGGAGCTGTTTTTT. It specifies CASSLVPAGGLAGELFF.

This clone was observed once. The CDR3 DNA sequence: TGCAGCGTTGAGGACCGACAGGGGAGTAACACTGAAGCTTTCTTT. It encodes CSVEDRQGSNTEAFF. V and J are TRBV29-1 and TRBJ1-1, with 8 bases matching TRBD1. This CDR3 spans 15 amino acids. The trim removed 3 bases at V and 2 bases at J, leaving 8 bases unmatched. In germline, CDR1 is SQVTM, CDR2 ANQGSEA.

The genes are TRBV19 and TRBJ1-3, with a possible D match to TRBD1 (5 bases). CDR1 and CDR2 (germline): LNHDA, SQIVND (reference sequence). Between the trimmed V and J ends, which lost 5 bases and 2 bases, there was a span of 10 bases. The CDR3 spans 14 residues. This chain's CDR3 is CASSFRVAGNTIYF. As DNA, the CDR3 is TGTGCCAGTAGTTTCAGGGTCGCTGGAAACACCATATATTTT.

This clone was detected a few times. The chain employs TRBV7-9 and TRBJ2-1; TRBD2 might be the D (6 bases). The germline gives CDR1 SEHNR, CDR2 FQNEAQ (reference sequence). Trimming took off 5 bases at V and 5 bases at J, with 16 bases between the two ends. This CDR3 is 15 amino acids long. As DNA, the CDR3 is TGTGCCAGCAGCATCCGGGGGATAGCGGACAATGAGCAGTTCTTC. This sequence encodes CASSIRGIADNEQFF.

The chain recombines TRBV6-1 with TRBJ2-7; D may be TRBD1 (5 bases). CDR3 length: 17 amino acids. CDR1 and CDR2 from the germline V gene are MNHNS and SASEGT. The V gene lost 1 base and the J gene lost 0 bases, with 16 bases spanning the gap. CDR3 loop: CASSEDPRQLSSYEQYF. The CDR3 DNA sequence: TGTGCCAGCAGTGAAGACCCCCGACAGCTGAGCTCCTACGAGCAGTACTTC.

This clone showed up just once. J is TRBJ2-1 and V is TRBV7-8; D is perhaps TRBD2 (5 bases). This CDR3 is 12 amino acids long. V was pared by 5 bases and J by 8 bases, with 10 bases between. The V gene's germline CDR1 is SGHVS and CDR2 FQNEAQ. CDR3 DNA: TGTGCCAGCAGCCCAGAGGGCGATGAGCAGTTCTTC. Translation: CASSPEGDEQFF.

The J gene is TRBJ2-2, the V gene TRBV6-1; TRBD1 agrees at 12 bases. There are 15 residues in the CDR3. V was pared by 8 bases and J by 7 bases, with 8 bases of the junction left unmatched. CDR1 MNHNS and CDR2 SASEGT come from the germline V gene. The CDR3 region is CASHWDRGLGGELFF. The CDR3 DNA follows: TGTGCCAGCCACTGGGACAGGGGGCTGGGCGGGGAGCTGTTTTTT.

This clone was found a few times. The J gene is TRBJ1-3, the V gene TRBV27; D is ambiguous. The CDR3 loop spans 15 amino acids. Germline V gives CDR1 MNHEY, CDR2 SMNVEV (reference sequence). Trimming pared 2 bases from V and 4 bases from J, leaving 12 bases between. The CDR3 sequence: CASSLRGNGGNTIYF. CDR3 DNA sequence: TGTGCCAGCAGTTTAAGAGGGAACGGAGGAAACACCATATATTTT.

The chain uses TRBV11-2 and TRBJ1-1, with a tentative D call TRBD1 (5 bases). The CDR3 covers 18 residues. The V gene lost 2 bases and the J gene lost 1 base, with 20 bases spanning the gap. Germline CDR1 is SGHAT and CDR2 is FQNNGV. Here the CDR3 DNA reads TGTGCCAGCAGCTTATTAGGCCGCAGGGTGGAAAGGAACACTGAAGCTTTCTTT. Translated: CASSLLGRRVERNTEAFF.